This T cell receptor (beta chain) was obtained from a study of siplizumab effects on memory and regulatory T cells. This CDR3 has 19 residues. Trimming took off 4 bases at V and 3 bases at J, with 26 bases between the two ends. Germline assignment: CDR1 MGHRA and CDR2 YSYEKL. Study findings and constraints: Naive T cells were seemingly more diverse than memory cells, and major contributions to the alloresponse seemed to be made by them.

Sequencing was performed with immunoSEQ multiplex PCR; in TCRdb, only in-frame clones are kept and a portion is missing. The table lists around 120,000 clones, around 94% of them singletons, with 1.5% to 2% in the top ten. Turning to this clone: Its antigen is unknown.

Sequenced: non-Treg CD4+ T cells sorted from blood. This chain joins TRBV4-1 and TRBJ2-3; D might be TRBD1 (6 bases). This clonotype was sampled from a human donor in good health. CDR3 sequence: CASSLAQGSSDTRTDTQYF. As DNA, the CDR3 is TGCGCCAGCAGCCTGGCCCAGGGGTCGAGCGACACGAGGACAGATACGCAGTATTTT.